This T cell receptor beta chain was identified in a study of T cell changes during pregnancy in multiple sclerosis. CDR1 is SQVTM and CDR2 is ANQGSEA in the germline V gene. Trimming took off 0 bases at V and 0 bases at J, with 7 bases between the two ends. The CDR3 consists of 14 residues. The assay was immunoSEQ multiplex PCR, and TCRdb's table has in-frame clones only and misses some. In the table there are approximately 50,000 clones, roughly 91% of which are singletons. The V gene is TRBV29-1, the J gene TRBJ2-3, with D tentatively TRBD1 (5 bases). The receptor's source is a female donor in good health, enrolled as a control in a pregnancy study. The material was CD4+ T cells from peripheral blood mononuclear cells, obtained after pregnancy. The CDR3 protein is CSVEDRVSTDTQYF. The CDR3 DNA reads TGCAGCGTTGAAGACAGGGTTAGCACAGATACGCAGTATTTT.